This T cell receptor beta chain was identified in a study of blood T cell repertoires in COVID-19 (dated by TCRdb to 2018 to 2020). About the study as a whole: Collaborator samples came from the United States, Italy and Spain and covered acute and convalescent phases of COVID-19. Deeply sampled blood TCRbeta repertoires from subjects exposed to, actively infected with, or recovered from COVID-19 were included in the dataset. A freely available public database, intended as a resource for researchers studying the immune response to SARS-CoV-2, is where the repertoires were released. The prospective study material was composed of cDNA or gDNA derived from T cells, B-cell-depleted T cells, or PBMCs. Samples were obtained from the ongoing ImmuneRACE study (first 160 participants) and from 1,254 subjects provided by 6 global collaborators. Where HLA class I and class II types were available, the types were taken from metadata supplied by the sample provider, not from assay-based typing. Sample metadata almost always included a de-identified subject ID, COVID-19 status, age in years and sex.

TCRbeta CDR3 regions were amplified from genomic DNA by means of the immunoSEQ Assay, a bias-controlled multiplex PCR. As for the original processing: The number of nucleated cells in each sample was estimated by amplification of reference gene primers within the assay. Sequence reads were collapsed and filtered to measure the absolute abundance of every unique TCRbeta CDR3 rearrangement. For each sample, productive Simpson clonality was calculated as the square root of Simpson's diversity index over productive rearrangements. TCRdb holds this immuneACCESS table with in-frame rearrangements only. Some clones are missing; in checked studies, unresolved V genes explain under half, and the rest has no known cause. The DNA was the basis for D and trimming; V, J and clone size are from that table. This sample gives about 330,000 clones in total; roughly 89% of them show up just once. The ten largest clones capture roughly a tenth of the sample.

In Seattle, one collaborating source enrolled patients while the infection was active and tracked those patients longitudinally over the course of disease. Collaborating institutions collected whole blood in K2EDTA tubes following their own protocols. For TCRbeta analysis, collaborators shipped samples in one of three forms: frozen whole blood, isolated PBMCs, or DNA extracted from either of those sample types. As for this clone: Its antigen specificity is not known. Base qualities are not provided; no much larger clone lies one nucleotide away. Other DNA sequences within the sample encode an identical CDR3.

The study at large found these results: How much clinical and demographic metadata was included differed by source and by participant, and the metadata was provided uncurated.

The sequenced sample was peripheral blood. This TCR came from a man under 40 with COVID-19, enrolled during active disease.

The bases are TGTGCCATCAGTGGGCAGGGTAGGGAAAAACTGTTTTTT. Its protein is CAISGQGREKLFF. Recombination connected TRBV10-3 to TRBJ1-4; TRBD1 is a possible D gene, resting on 5 matching bases. Relative to germline, V is 4 bases shorter and J is 8 bases shorter, with 11 bases between their ends. The CDR3 has 13 amino acids, counting the end cysteine and phenylalanine. The entry retains the CDR3 DNA only, 39 bases that are in frame from base 1. From a lookup of the germline V gene, CDR1 and CDR2 are ENHRY and SYGVKD.